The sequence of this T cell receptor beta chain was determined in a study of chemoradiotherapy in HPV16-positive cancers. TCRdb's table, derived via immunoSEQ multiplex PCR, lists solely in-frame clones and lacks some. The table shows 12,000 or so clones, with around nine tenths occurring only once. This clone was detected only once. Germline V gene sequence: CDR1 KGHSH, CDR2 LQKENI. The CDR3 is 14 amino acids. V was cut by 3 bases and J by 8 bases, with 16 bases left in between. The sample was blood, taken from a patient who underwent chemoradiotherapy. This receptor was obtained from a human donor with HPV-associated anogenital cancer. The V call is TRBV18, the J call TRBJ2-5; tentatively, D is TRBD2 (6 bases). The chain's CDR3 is CASSPDHGGKTQYF. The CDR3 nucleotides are TGTGCCAGCTCACCGGACCATGGGGGGAAAACCCAGTACTTC.